These T cell receptor beta chains were read from a single sample in a study of T cell responses to AZD1222 COVID-19 vaccine. TCRdb keeps only in-frame clones here, not all; method: immunoSEQ multiplex PCR. The profile covers 85,000 to 130,000 clones, with roughly 86% appearing a single time and around 3.3% taken by the ten largest. The material was peripheral blood, obtained 28 days after the second dose of the MenACWY control vaccine. These TCRs come from an adult who received the MenACWY meningococcal vaccine as a control. Both conserved end residues are part of each CDR3. Fields, in order: CDR3 protein, CDR3 DNA, D gene, V gene, J gene, clone size. A D gene is named only where the DNA matches it firmly. Size is stated for part of the rows, as once, few or many counts, or as a class when the clone is expanded.

CDR3 protein: CASSVVSANTEAFF
CDR3 DNA: TGTGCCAGCAGTGTTGTATCAGCCAACACTGAAGCTTTCTTT
D gene: NA
V gene: TRBV2
J gene: TRBJ1-1
clone size: NA

CDR3 protein: CASSFGWAEAFF
CDR3 DNA: TGTGCCAGCAGCTTTGGGTGGGCTGAAGCTTTCTTT
D gene: NA
V gene: TRBV6-2/TRBV6-3
J gene: TRBJ1-1
clone size: NA

CDR3 protein: CAWSRQGLNNEQFF
CDR3 DNA: TGTGCCTGGAGTAGACAGGGGCTCAACAATGAGCAGTTCTTC
D gene: TRBD1
V gene: TRBV30
J gene: TRBJ2-1
clone size: NA

CDR3 protein: CSVGGGQGYGYTF
CDR3 DNA: TGCAGCGTTGGCGGGGGGCAGGGCTATGGCTACACCTTC
D gene: NA
V gene: TRBV29-1
J gene: TRBJ1-2
clone size: NA

CDR3 protein: CATSDPSTGIIDGYTF
CDR3 DNA: TGTGCCACCAGTGACCCCTCGACAGGGATAATTGATGGCTACACCTTC
D gene: TRBD1
V gene: TRBV24-1
J gene: TRBJ1-2
clone size: NA

CDR3 protein: CASSSPRGLYNEQFF
CDR3 DNA: TGTGCCAGCAGCTCCCCCAGGGGTTTGTACAATGAGCAGTTCTTC
D gene: NA
V gene: TRBV7-2
J gene: TRBJ2-1
clone size: NA

CDR3 protein: CASSLTAKNIQYF
CDR3 DNA: TGTGCCAGCAGCTTGACAGCCAAAAACATTCAGTACTTC
D gene: NA
V gene: TRBV7-2
J gene: TRBJ2-4
clone size: NA

CDR3 protein: CAWRGEQGAWTEAFF
CDR3 DNA: TGTGCCTGGAGGGGAGAACAGGGGGCATGGACTGAAGCTTTCTTT
D gene: TRBD1
V gene: TRBV30
J gene: TRBJ1-1
clone size: NA

CDR3 protein: CATSDLPFGLNTGELFF
CDR3 DNA: TGTGCCACCAGTGATTTACCTTTTGGGCTCAACACCGGGGAGCTGTTTTTT
D gene: NA
V gene: TRBV24-1
J gene: TRBJ2-2
clone size: NA

CDR3 protein: CSVEKVIGSGGELFF
CDR3 DNA: TGCAGCGTTGAAAAGGTTATTGGGTCCGGCGGGGAGCTGTTTTTT
D gene: NA
V gene: TRBV29-1
J gene: TRBJ2-2
clone size: NA

CDR3 protein: CASSPGGEKLFF
CDR3 DNA: TGTGCCAGCAGCCCCGGCGGAGAAAAACTGTTTTTT
D gene: NA
V gene: TRBV3-1/TRBV3-2
J gene: TRBJ1-4
clone size: NA

CDR3 protein: CASSQPETNEKLFF
CDR3 DNA: TGCGCCAGCAGCCAGCCGGAAACTAATGAAAAACTGTTTTTT
D gene: NA
V gene: TRBV5-1
J gene: TRBJ1-4
clone size: NA

CDR3 protein: CASSLSGTFNYYEQYF
CDR3 DNA: TGTGCCAGCAGTTTGTCAGGGACTTTTAACTACTACGAGCAGTACTTC
D gene: NA
V gene: TRBV28
J gene: TRBJ2-7
clone size: few

CDR3 protein: CASSLLQGSYGYTF
CDR3 DNA: TGTGCCAGCAGCCTACTACAGGGTTCCTATGGCTACACCTTC
D gene: NA
V gene: TRBV5-4
J gene: TRBJ1-2
clone size: once

CDR3 protein: CALTGGGYGYTF
CDR3 DNA: TGTGCCTTGACAGGGGGCGGCTATGGCTACACCTTC
D gene: TRBD1
V gene: TRBV30
J gene: TRBJ1-2
clone size: NA

CDR3 protein: CASSRSGGMTDTQYF
CDR3 DNA: TGTGCCAGCAGCCGTAGCGGGGGGATGACAGATACGCAGTATTTT
D gene: TRBD2
V gene: TRBV7-3
J gene: TRBJ2-3
clone size: NA

CDR3 protein: CASSLGAVYGYTF
CDR3 DNA: TGTGCCAGCAGTTTAGGGGCCGTCTATGGCTACACCTTC
D gene: NA
V gene: TRBV12-3/TRBV12-4
J gene: TRBJ1-2
clone size: NA

CDR3 protein: CASSHTSLSSTDTQYF
CDR3 DNA: TGTGCCAGCAGCCATACTAGTCTGAGCAGCACAGATACGCAGTATTTT
D gene: NA
V gene: TRBV3-1/TRBV3-2
J gene: TRBJ2-3
clone size: NA

CDR3 protein: CASSQEATDPLFGYTF
CDR3 DNA: TGTGCCAGCAGCCAAGAGGCCACGGATCCCCTCTTTGGCTACACCTTC
D gene: NA
V gene: TRBV4-2
J gene: TRBJ1-2
clone size: once

CDR3 protein: CASSIIAGETQYF
CDR3 DNA: TGTGCCAGTAGTATTATAGCGGGGGAGACCCAGTACTTC
D gene: TRBD2
V gene: TRBV19
J gene: TRBJ2-5
clone size: NA

CDR3 protein: CASSDPLRGRSLEQYF
CDR3 DNA: TGTGCCAGCAGTGACCCCCTGCGGGGTAGATCCCTCGAGCAGTACTTC
D gene: NA
V gene: TRBV6-2/TRBV6-3
J gene: TRBJ2-7
clone size: NA

CDR3 protein: CASSGPGQDSNYGYTF
CDR3 DNA: TGTGCCAGCAGTGGTCCGGGACAAGATTCCAACTATGGCTACACCTTC
D gene: NA
V gene: TRBV6-1
J gene: TRBJ1-2
clone size: NA

CDR3 protein: CASSGGQWATNEKLFF
CDR3 DNA: TGTGCCAGTAGTGGCGGACAGTGGGCAACTAATGAAAAACTGTTTTTT
D gene: NA
V gene: TRBV19
J gene: TRBJ1-4
clone size: few

CDR3 protein: CASSPPGTGGLRGGYTF
CDR3 DNA: TGTGCCAGTAGTCCCCCCGGGACAGGGGGCTTAAGAGGCGGCTACACCTTC
D gene: TRBD1
V gene: TRBV19
J gene: TRBJ1-2
clone size: NA